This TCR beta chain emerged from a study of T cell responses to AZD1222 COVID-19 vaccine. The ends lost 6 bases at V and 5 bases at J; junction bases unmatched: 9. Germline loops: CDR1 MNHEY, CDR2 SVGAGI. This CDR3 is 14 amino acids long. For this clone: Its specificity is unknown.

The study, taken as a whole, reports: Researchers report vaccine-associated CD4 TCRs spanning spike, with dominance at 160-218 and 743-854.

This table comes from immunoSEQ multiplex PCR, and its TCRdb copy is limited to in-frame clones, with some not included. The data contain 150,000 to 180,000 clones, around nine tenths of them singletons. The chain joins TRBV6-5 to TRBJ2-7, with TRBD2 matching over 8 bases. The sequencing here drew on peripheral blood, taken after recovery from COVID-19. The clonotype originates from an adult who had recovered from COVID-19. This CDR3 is CASRGLAGKNEQYF. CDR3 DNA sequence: TGTGCCAGCAGGGGCTTAGCGGGGAAGAACGAGCAGTACTTC.